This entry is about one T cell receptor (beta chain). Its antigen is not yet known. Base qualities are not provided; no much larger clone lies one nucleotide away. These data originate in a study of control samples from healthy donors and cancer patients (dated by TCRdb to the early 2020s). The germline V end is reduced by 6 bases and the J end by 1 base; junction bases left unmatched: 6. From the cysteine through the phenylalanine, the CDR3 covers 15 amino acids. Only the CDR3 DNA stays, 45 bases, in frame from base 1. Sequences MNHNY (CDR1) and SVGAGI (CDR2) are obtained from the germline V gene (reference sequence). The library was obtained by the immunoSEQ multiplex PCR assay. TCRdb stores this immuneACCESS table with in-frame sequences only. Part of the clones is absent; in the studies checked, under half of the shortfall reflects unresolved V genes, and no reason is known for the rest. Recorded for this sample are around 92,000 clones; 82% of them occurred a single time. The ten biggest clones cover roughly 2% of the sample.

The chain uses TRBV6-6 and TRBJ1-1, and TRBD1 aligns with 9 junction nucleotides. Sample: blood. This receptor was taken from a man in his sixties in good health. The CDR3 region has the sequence CASRRGQGGNTEAFF. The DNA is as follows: TGTGCCAGCAGGCGGGGACAGGGAGGGAACACTGAAGCTTTCTTT.